One and the same sample provided the 10 T cell receptor beta chains below, sequenced in a study of T-cell reconstitution after alpha-beta-depleted transplantation in children. Preparation of the TCRbeta library was carried out with unique molecular identifiers. TCRdb fed the PCR reads into MiXCR, producing one record per CDR3 protein. The data hold more than 250,000 distinct CDR3 sequences, with approximately 9.6% observed a single time. The starting material was PBMCs from the stem cell graft donor, obtained from the stem cell graft. The receptors come from a human donor who donated a stem cell graft to a child with SCID.

The chain uses TRBV6-5 and TRBJ1-2, with D hard to call. The CDR3 totals 15 residues. The V end lost 5 bases, the J end lost 4 bases, and 17 bases lay between the germline ends. Looked up from germline, CDR1 is MNHEY and CDR2 is SVGAGI. The CDR3 region has the DNA TGTGCCAGCAGTCAGCATGGCCCTTCCTCCTATGGCTACACCTTC. It specifies CASSQHGPSSYGYTF.

This clonotype was detected a few times. The chain has TRBV5-5 and TRBJ2-2, with D perhaps TRBD1 (6 bases). V dropped 4 bases and J dropped 1 base, with 14 bases sitting between them. Germline V gene sequence: CDR1 SGHKS, CDR2 YYEKEE (reference sequence). There are 16 residues in the CDR3. This CDR3 reads CASSPTGTQNTGELFF. CDR3 bases: TGTGCCAGCAGCCCGACCGGGACACAGAACACCGGGGAGCTGTTTTTT.

The V and J genes are TRBV7-9 and TRBJ2-7; tentatively, D is TRBD2 (5 bases). V lost 5 bases and J lost 7, with 9 bases in between. The CDR3 length is 11 residues. CDR1 is SEHNR and CDR2 is FQNEAQ in the germline V gene (reference sequence). CDR3 amino acids: CASSRSGEQYF. CDR3 sequence (DNA): TGTGCCAGCAGCCGTTCGGGGGAGCAGTACTTC.

This rearrangement joins TRBV7-3 to TRBJ2-3; TRBD2 matches 9 bases. This CDR3 has 17 amino acids. The germline V gene has CDR1 SGHTA and CDR2 FQGTGA. The V segment lost 2 bases and the J segment 2 bases; nucleotides outside the gene matches: 8. The CDR3 loop reads CASSLAAGLADTDTQYF. Here the CDR3 DNA reads TGTGCCAGCAGCTTAGCAGCGGGACTAGCTGACACAGATACGCAGTATTTT.

This clonotype showed up just a few times. The rearrangement links TRBV25-1 to TRBJ2-5; 7 bases match TRBD1. Germline V gene lookup returns CDR1 MGHDK and CDR2 SYGVNS. This CDR3 has 16 amino acids. V shed 5 bases, J shed 3 bases, and the junction held 12 bases outside the gene matches. As DNA, the CDR3 is TGTGCCAGCAGTCAGACCGGGACAGCCGTAAAAGAGACCCAGTACTTC. Its protein is CASSQTGTAVKETQYF.

A remark on this clonotype: The germline gene is not matched at one end of the junction; a read error may be the cause. The V and J genes are TRBV5-6 and TRBJ2-5; D is tentatively TRBD1 or TRBD2 (6 bases each). The CDR3 consists of 17 residues. The germline V gene encodes CDR1 SGHDT and CDR2 YYEEEE. CDR3 in DNA: TGTGCCAGCAGCCCGGTAACGGGGGCCATCTCCGGGGAGACCAAGTACTTC. This sequence encodes CASSPVTGAISGETKYF.

This clonotype was observed a single time. The rearrangement uses TRBV19 and TRBJ1-2; TRBD1 aligns across 9 bases. Trimming at V came to 7 bases and at J to 2 bases, leaving 11 bases not matched to a gene. Germline assignment: CDR1 LNHDA and CDR2 SQIVND (reference sequence). CDR3 size: 16 residues. The CDR3 sequence: CASISKTGGYNYGYTF. DNA for the CDR3: TGTGCCAGTATCTCAAAGACAGGGGGTTACAACTATGGCTACACCTTC.

This clonotype has a handful of counts. The gene calls are TRBV12-3 or TRBV12-4 and TRBJ1-3; TRBD1 is a possible D gene (5 bases). Trimming took off 6 bases at V and 0 bases at J, with 15 bases between the two ends. This CDR3 has 16 amino acids. CDR3 in amino acids: CASRVPGRDSGNTIYF. The CDR3 DNA reads TGTGCCAGCAGGGTTCCAGGGAGGGACTCTGGAAACACCATATATTTT.

This chain connects TRBV2 to TRBJ1-2; TRBD1 is a possible D gene (5 bases). V lost 6 bases to trimming and J lost 2 bases, with 7 bases between them. The CDR3 covers 12 residues. Germline CDR1 and CDR2: SNHLY and FYNNEI. CDR3: CASRGTNYGYTF. In nucleotides, the CDR3 is TGTGCCAGCAGGGGGACCAACTATGGCTACACCTTC.

There are many counts of this clonotype. The CDR3 here is CASSGTYYEQYF. CDR3 DNA sequence: TGTGCCAGCAGTGGGACCTATTACGAGCAGTACTTC. The chain recombines TRBV25-1 with TRBJ2-7; no clear D gene. CDR3 length: 12 amino acids. Germline CDR1 reads MGHDK; CDR2 reads SYGVNS. With 4 bases removed from V and 4 bases from J, the gap between germline ends came to 8 bases.